This T cell receptor (beta chain) is drawn from a study of blood T cell repertoires in COVID-19. In the source study's methods: Amplification of reference gene primers provided the estimated nucleated cell counts. Profiled with immunoSEQ multiplex PCR; TCRdb holds only in-frame clones, not every one. For V, J and clone size, that table is used; D and trimming come from the DNA. This repertoire shows about 300,000 clones, 70% to 90% found once; its top ten account for 5.5% to 8%. The ends lost 4 bases at V and 12 bases at J; junction bases unmatched: 4. This CDR3 contains 14 residues. Germline V gene lookup returns CDR1 LGHDT and CDR2 YNNKEL (reference sequence).

The sequenced sample consisted of peripheral blood. This TCR came from a woman aged 25 to 39 who had recovered from COVID-19. The chain recombines TRBV3-1 (or the pseudogene TRBV3-2) with TRBJ1-6, with TRBD1 identical over 12 bases. CDR3 in amino acids: CASSLGTGGLPLHF. The CDR3, as DNA: TGTGCCAGCAGCCTCGGGACAGGGGGCCTACCCCTCCACTTT.